These T cell receptor beta chains were read from a single sample in a study of response to subunit inactivated influenza vaccine. TCRdb reprocessed the RT-PCR reads via MiXCR and lists one record per CDR3 protein. Altogether under 950,000 distinct CDR3 sequences are present, about 20% being singletons, with the ten largest covering roughly a tenth. Sequenced material: PBMCs from blood, taken more than 4 days after vaccination. The receptors originated from a man aged 50-60 years who received an inactivated influenza vaccine. Both conserved end residues are part of each CDR3. Fields, in order: D gene, J gene, clone size, V gene, CDR3 DNA, CDR3 protein. D genes are given only for firm matches. Clone size, where shown, is once, few, many, or a class for clones that have expanded.

. | TRBJ1-1 | few | TRBV9 | TGTGCCAGCAGCGTAGGAGACAGTGATGAAGCTTTCTTT | CASSVGDSDEAFF
TRBD1 | TRBJ2-7 | few | TRBV6-1 | TGTGCCAGCACCGAAAAGGGGGCAAGCTACGAGCAGTACTTC | CASTEKGASYEQYF
TRBD2 | TRBJ2-7 | . | TRBV7-8 | TGTGCCAGCAGCTTAGTGTTTCATAGCGGGGGCGACGAGCAGTACTTC | CASSLVFHSGGDEQYF
. | TRBJ2-1 | few | TRBV20-1 | TGCAGTGCTAGAGTCCCCTCCGGGTCACTGAGCTCCTACAATGAGCAGTTCTTC | CSARVPSGSLSSYNEQFF
TRBD2 | TRBJ2-5 | . | TRBV10-3 | TGTGCCATCAAGGCTAGCGGGGGGTACCAAGAGACCCAGTACTTC | CAIKASGGYQETQYF
TRBD1 | TRBJ2-7 | few | TRBV5-1 | TGCGCCAGCAGCGGATCCGGGACAGGGGACTACGAGCAGTACTTC | CASSGSGTGDYEQYF
. | TRBJ2-1 | . | TRBV6-2/TRBV6-3 | TGTGCCAGCAGTTTCAGGGCTAATGAGCAGTTCTTC | CASSFRANEQFF
. | TRBJ2-3 | few | TRBV20-1 | TGCAGTGCTAAGACAAGATATCCCCCCACAGATACGCAGTATTTT | CSAKTRYPPTDTQYF
. | TRBJ2-1 | . | TRBV10-1 | TGCGCCAGCAGCCGGATAGATGAGCAGTTCTTC | CASSRIDEQFF
. | TRBJ2-2 | . | TRBV21-1 | TGTGCCAGCAGGGCCGGGACAGGCACCGGGGAGCTGTTTTTT | CASRAGTGTGELFF
TRBD2 | TRBJ2-3 | . | TRBV10-3 | TGTGCCATCAGTCACATAGCGGGAGTAGGAACAGATACGCAGTATTTT | CAISHIAGVGTDTQYF
. | TRBJ1-2 | . | TRBV12-3/TRBV12-4 | TGTGCCAGCAGTTTACGAGGGGCGTTTGGCTACACCTTC | CASSLRGAFGYTF
. | TRBJ2-1 | . | TRBV4-3 | TGCGCCAGCAGCCAAGACCCTAGGACGGTCTTGGGCAATGAGCAGTTCTTC | CASSQDPRTVLGNEQFF
TRBD1 | TRBJ1-2 | few | TRBV7-2 | TGTGCCAGCAGCTACGACAGGGGAGGAAACTATGGCTACACCTTC | CASSYDRGGNYGYTF
. | TRBJ1-1 | . | TRBV3-1 | TGTGCCAGCAGCCAAGTCAGGTCGACAGGGAACACTGAAGCTTTCTTT | CASSQVRSTGNTEAFF
TRBD1 | TRBJ2-7 | . | TRBV6-2/TRBV6-3 | TGTGCCAGCAAAATTGACAGGGACTCCTACGAGCAGTACTTC | CASKIDRDSYEQYF
. | TRBJ2-1 | many | TRBV12-3/TRBV12-4 | TGTGCCAGCAGTCGTTTGGGGGAGCAGTTCTTC | CASSRLGEQFF
TRBD2 | TRBJ2-3 | . | TRBV18 | TGTGCCAGCTCACCAACCCTTAGCGGGAGAAACACAGATACGCAGTATTTT | CASSPTLSGRNTDTQYF
TRBD2 | TRBJ2-3 | few | TRBV28 | TGTGCCAGCAGGATGGCGGGAGCAGATACGCAGTATTTT | CASRMAGADTQYF
. | TRBJ2-2 | . | TRBV5-1 | TGCGCCAGCAGCCGGGTCACGGGTGAAGACGGGGAGCTGTTTTTT | CASSRVTGEDGELFF
. | TRBJ1-1 | many | TRBV6-2/TRBV6-3 | TGTGCCAGCAGGGACGGGAACACTGAAGCTTTCTTT | CASRDGNTEAFF
TRBD2 | TRBJ2-1 | . | TRBV7-6 | TGTGCCAGCAGCTTACGGTCCCCAGCGGGGCCATACAATGAGCAGTTCTTC | CASSLRSPAGPYNEQFF
. | TRBJ2-3 | . | TRBV20-1 | TGCAGTGCCCTAGACGAACCCACAGATACGCAGTATTTT | CSALDEPTDTQYF
. | TRBJ2-1 | . | TRBV3-1 | TGTGCCAGCAGCCAAAGGGCAGAGGCCTACAATGAGCAGTTCTTC | CASSQRAEAYNEQFF
. | TRBJ1-2 | . | TRBV30 | TGTGCCTGGAACACAGGAACTAACTATGGCTACACCTTC | CAWNTGTNYGYTF
. | TRBJ2-2 | . | TRBV20-1 | TGCAGTGCTGGTAACGGAAACACCGGGGAGCTGTTTTTT | CSAGNGNTGELFF
. | TRBJ2-7 | many | TRBV6-5 | TGTGCCAGCAGTTTAGCGGGACAGAACTACGAGCAGTACTTC | CASSLAGQNYEQYF
TRBD2 | TRBJ2-5 | few | TRBV20-1 | TGCAGTGCTGAACTTATCCTACTAGCGGGAGAAGAGACCCAGTACTTC | CSAELILLAGEETQYF
TRBD1 | TRBJ2-7 | few | TRBV10-3 | TGTGCCATCACTGGACCGGGACAGGGAACCTACGAGCAGTACTTC | CAITGPGQGTYEQYF
TRBD1 | TRBJ1-2 | few | TRBV4-1 | TGCGCCAGCAGCACACGGACAGGGCGGGGCTATGGCTACACCTTC | CASSTRTGRGYGYTF
. | TRBJ2-2 | . | TRBV6-2/TRBV6-3 | TGTGCCAGCAGGAGCATAACAGGGATCAACGGCACCGGGGAGCTGTTTTTT | CASRSITGINGTGELFF
. | TRBJ2-2 | few | TRBV5-1 | TGCGCCAGCAGCCAAGACACTAACACCGGGGAGCTGTTTTTT | CASSQDTNTGELFF
TRBD2 | TRBJ2-7 | . | TRBV18 | TGTGCCAGCTCACCAGAGCGGGGGGGCCTCGAGCAGTACTTC | CASSPERGGLEQYF
TRBD2 | TRBJ2-1 | . | TRBV20-1 | TGCAGTGCTAGAGGGACTAGCGGTGTTAACTACAATGAGCAGTTCTTC | CSARGTSGVNYNEQFF
. | TRBJ1-6 | . | TRBV4-3 | TGCGCCAGCAGCCGATCACCGCTTGTGACAGTTTTTTCACCCCTCCACTTT | CASSRSPLVTVFSPLHF
. | TRBJ1-4 | many | TRBV29-1 | TGCAGCAATAACCTGGGGGGCGCGGAAGAAAAACTGTTTTTT | CSNNLGGAEEKLFF
TRBD2 | TRBJ2-5 | . | TRBV6-1 | TGTGCCAGCAGACCGGGACTAGCCAAGCAAGAGACCCAGTACTTC | CASRPGLAKQETQYF
TRBD2 | TRBJ2-3 | . | TRBV5-1 | TGCGCCAGCAGCCGGTGGACTAGCGGGACCACAGATACGCAGTATTTT | CASSRWTSGTTDTQYF
. | TRBJ2-7 | few | TRBV7-6 | TGTGCCAGCAGCGTTGACAGCTTAGCTTACGAGCAGTACTTC | CASSVDSLAYEQYF
TRBD1 | TRBJ2-7 | . | TRBV5-1 | TGCGCCAGCAGCTTGGCCGCAGGGGGCATCGGGTACGAGCAGTACTTC | CASSLAAGGIGYEQYF
. | TRBJ2-1 | . | TRBV18 | TGTGCCAGCTCACCCTCAAACGCGGGGATACGGGGTGAGCAGTTCTTC | CASSPSNAGIRGEQFF
TRBD2 | TRBJ2-7 | many | TRBV29-1 | TGCAGCGTTGAAGATCCCGGGGGGAGCTCCTACGAGCAGTACTTC | CSVEDPGGSSYEQYF
TRBD2 | TRBJ2-3 | . | TRBV6-1 | TGTGCCAGCAGAGAAGCGGGGGGGCGAGATACGCAGTATTTT | CASREAGGRDTQYF
TRBD1 | TRBJ1-1 | . | TRBV11-2 | TGTGCCAGCAGCGGAGGGACAGGGGGTTTTTCGAACACTGAAGCTTTCTTT | CASSGGTGGFSNTEAFF
. | TRBJ2-5 | few | TRBV7-2 | TGTGCCAGCAGCTTTTGGGGGCTAGAGACCCAGTACTTC | CASSFWGLETQYF
. | TRBJ1-2 | many | TRBV20-1 | TGCAGTGCTGGGAGAACACCTAATAACTATGGCTACACCTTC | CSAGRTPNNYGYTF
. | TRBJ1-2 | few | TRBV4-1 | TGCGCCAGCAGCCAAGACGGGATGGGGTCCTCTTACTATGGCTACACCTTC | CASSQDGMGSSYYGYTF
. | TRBJ2-3 | . | TRBV24-1 | TGTGCCACCGGGGGACACAGAGATACAGATACGCAGTATTTT | CATGGHRDTDTQYF
. | TRBJ2-2 | . | TRBV20-1 | TGCAGTGCTTCGCCCATACATAGCACCGGGGAGCTGTTTTTT | CSASPIHSTGELFF
. | TRBJ1-1 | many | TRBV11-2 | TGTGCCAGCAGCTTAGTCGGGGCCACTGAAGCTTTCTTT | CASSLVGATEAFF
. | TRBJ2-3 | . | TRBV7-9 | TGTGCCAGCAGCCTCTACGGCCGTGGGAGCGCAGATACGCAGTATTTT | CASSLYGRGSADTQYF
TRBD1 | TRBJ2-3 | . | TRBV20-1 | TGCAGTGCTCTAAACAGGGGGCTGAACACAGATACGCAGTATTTT | CSALNRGLNTDTQYF